These 23 T cell receptor beta chains share one sample of origin, sequenced in a study of shared clonotypes between healthy human individuals. Method: immunoSEQ multiplex PCR; TCRdb's copy keeps in-frame clones and lacks some. The table lists 2 million to 2.5 million clones, about 95% of them singletons. CD45RO-negative, CCR7-positively selected cells formed the naive CD8 fraction, excluding terminally differentiated effector memory CD45RA+ cells. The sample taken for sequencing was naive CD8+ T cells sorted from blood. All receptors derive from a man aged 18-30 years in good health.

The rearrangement joins TRBV4-3 to TRBJ2-1; D tentatively reads TRBD1 or TRBD2 (6 bases each). The CDR3 is made up of 17 amino acids. The V end was cut by 0 bases, the J end by 4 bases, with 16 bases between. CDR1 is LGHNA, CDR2 YSLEER, per germline. In nucleotides, the CDR3 is TGCGCCAGCAGCCAAGATAAGGGCGGGACAAATTACAATGAGCAGTTCTTC. Its translation is CASSQDKGGTNYNEQFF.

V is TRBV5-4 and J is TRBJ2-1; D remains ambiguous. CDR3 length: 12 amino acids. Looked up from germline, CDR1 is SGHNT and CDR2 is YYREEE (reference sequence). V gave up 0 bases and J gave up 8 bases, with 6 bases separating them. For the CDR3, the DNA is TGTGCCAGCAGCTTGGTTGGTGATGAGCAGTTCTTC. It translates to CASSLVGDEQFF.

This clone was seen just once. The chain uses TRBV7-9 and TRBJ2-2; D not resolved. The CDR3 covers 15 residues. The germline gives CDR1 SEHNR, CDR2 FQNEAQ (reference sequence). Deletions cut 3 bases from V and 8 bases from J, with 16 bases between. CDR3 DNA sequence: TGTGCCAGCAGCTTCCTCGGCGGAGATTTAGGGGAGCTGTTTTTT. Residues: CASSFLGGDLGELFF.

The chain links TRBV19 to TRBJ1-5; D might be TRBD1 (5 bases). The CDR3 has 14 amino acids. Germline V gene sequence: CDR1 LNHDA, CDR2 SQIVND (reference sequence). Trimming shortened V by 10 bases and J by 2 bases, and 15 bases separated the two germline ends. The CDR3 reads CATRRGEGNQPQHF. The CDR3 DNA sequence: TGTGCCACTCGACGGGGGGAAGGCAATCAGCCCCAGCATTTT.

This chain joins TRBV7-9 and TRBJ1-3; 9 bases are a match to TRBD1. CDR1 is SEHNR and CDR2 is FQNEAQ in the germline V gene (reference sequence). This CDR3 spans 16 amino acids. V lost 5 bases and J lost 3; bases outside the gene matches: 8. DNA of the CDR3: TGTGCCAGCAGCAGCGAGGACAGGGGTAGTGGAAACACCATATATTTT. Translating gives CASSSEDRGSGNTIYF.

J is TRBJ2-7 and V is TRBV7-3, with a weak D call TRBD2 (5 bases). From germline, CDR1 is SGHTA and CDR2 FQGTGA. The CDR3 has 14 amino acids. With 1 base removed from V and 6 bases from J, the gap between germline ends came to 13 bases. CDR3 bases: TGTGCCAGCAGCTTAAGGCATGGACTGGGCGAGCAGTACTTC. Amino acids: CASSLRHGLGEQYF.

This clone was detected only once. The rearrangement links TRBV13 to TRBJ1-2; 9 nucleotides agree with TRBD1. Germline V lookup: CDR1 PRHDT, CDR2 FYEKMQ (reference sequence). V shed 0 bases and J 6 bases; nucleotides not matched to a gene: 2. The CDR3 is made up of 14 amino acids. The CDR3 loop is CASSLGQGADGYTF. CDR3 bases: TGTGCCAGCAGCTTAGGACAGGGGGCTGATGGCTACACCTTC.

The chain links TRBV11-2 to TRBJ1-4, with D unresolved. The V gene lost 0 bases and the J gene lost 8 bases, with 19 bases spanning the gap. Germline V CDR1 and CDR2: SGHAT, FQNNGV. The CDR3 length is 17 residues. CDR3 amino acids: CASSLDTWKAVGEKLFF. CDR3 nucleotide sequence: TGTGCCAGCAGCTTAGATACTTGGAAGGCGGTGGGCGAAAAACTGTTTTTT.

This chain links TRBV7-6 with TRBJ1-5; 8 bases map to TRBD1. From germline, CDR1 is SGHVS and CDR2 FNYEAQ. The V gene end was trimmed by 3 bases and the J gene end by 4 bases; junction bases not matched to a gene: 5. The CDR3 has 15 amino acids. The CDR3 coding sequence is TGTGCCAGCAGCTTCCGGACAGGGTTTAATCAGCCCCAGCATTTT. Its translation is CASSFRTGFNQPQHF.

The chain uses TRBV28 and TRBJ1-1; D not certain. Germline CDR1 reads MDHEN; CDR2 reads SYDVKM. The CDR3 is 14 residues long. V gave up 3 bases and J gave up 6 bases, with 14 bases separating them. The CDR3 nucleotides are TGTGCCAGCAGTTTCGCCATACGGACGTCTGAAGCTTTCTTT. Protein: CASSFAIRTSEAFF.

The chain carries TRBV27 and TRBJ2-2; D is possibly TRBD2 (6 bases). The CDR3 covers 16 residues. Germline CDR1 reads MNHEY; CDR2 reads SMNVEV (reference sequence). V lost 1 base and J lost 4, with 13 bases in between. The CDR3 DNA follows: TGTGCCAGCAGTTTATTGGGCGGGGTAGGCACCGGGGAGCTGTTTTTT. Translating gives CASSLLGGVGTGELFF.

As regards this clone: Other nucleotide sequences from this sample produce the same CDR3. The V call is TRBV7-6, the J call TRBJ2-1; D not resolved. Germline-derived CDR1 and CDR2 are SGHVS and FNYEAQ. The CDR3 covers 14 residues. Trimming removed 2 bases at V and 0 bases at J, with 5 bases between. The CDR3 sequence is CASSLLDSYNEQFF. For the CDR3, the DNA is TGTGCCAGCAGCTTACTGGACTCCTACAATGAGCAGTTCTTC.

The rearrangement uses TRBV1 and TRBJ1-3; the table names TRBD1, a call not compared with the DNA. TRBV1 is reported as a pseudogene. This CDR3 contains 20 residues. The CDR3 reads CTSSQDLRTVLFLRGNTIYF. CDR3 nucleotide sequence: TGCACCAGCAGCCAAGATCTTAGAACAGTGTTATTCCTTAGGGGAAACACCATATATTTT.

The J gene is TRBJ2-7, the V gene TRBV18; 7 nucleotides line up with TRBD1. The CDR3 runs to 12 residues. V dropped 6 bases and J dropped 3; count of bases not matched to a gene: 2. Looked up from germline, CDR1 is KGHSH and CDR2 is LQKENI. The CDR3 reads CASSGQNYEQYF. The CDR3 DNA is TGTGCCAGCTCGGGACAGAACTACGAGCAGTACTTC.

This chain links TRBV11-3 with TRBJ2-7, with 8 positions matching TRBD1. The CDR3 has 17 residues. V was pared by 4 bases and J by 0 bases, with 11 bases of the junction left unmatched. CDR1 and CDR2 from the germline V gene are SGHNT and YENEEA. CDR3 DNA sequence: TGTGCCAGCAGCTATGCGGACTGGACAGGGCCCTCCTACGAGCAGTACTTC. Its protein product is CASSYADWTGPSYEQYF.

The genes are TRBV5-6 and TRBJ2-7; D is unresolved. This CDR3 comprises 14 residues. V was shortened by 0 bases and J by 2 bases, with 9 bases between the two germline ends. Germline V lookup: CDR1 SGHDT, CDR2 YYEEEE. The CDR3 reads CASSLGDTTYEQYF. CDR3 nucleotide sequence: TGTGCCAGCAGCTTGGGAGACACAACCTACGAGCAGTACTTC.

The rearrangement joins TRBV11-2 to TRBJ2-1; 11 bases map to TRBD2. Germline V gives CDR1 SGHAT, CDR2 FQNNGV. This CDR3 comprises 17 residues. J was trimmed by 2 bases and V by 4 bases; bases with no gene match: 7. In DNA, the CDR3 is TGTGCCAGCAGCTCGGGGACTAGCGGAAACGCCTACAATGAGCAGTTCTTC. Amino acid sequence: CASSSGTSGNAYNEQFF.

The genes are TRBV14 and TRBJ1-2; 12 bases fit TRBD1. Germline V gene sequence: CDR1 SGHDN, CDR2 FVKESK. Trimming removed 2 bases from V and 7 bases from J; junction bases left unmatched: 5. CDR3 length: 15 amino acids. The CDR3 DNA reads TGTGCCAGCAGCCAATCGGGACAGGGGGCATTTGGCTACACCTTC. Translation: CASSQSGQGAFGYTF.

The gene calls are TRBV19 and TRBJ2-7; 9 bases agree with TRBD1. CDR1 and CDR2 (germline): LNHDA, SQIVND (reference sequence). Unmatched junction bases numbered 10, after V lost 4 bases and J lost 6 bases. The CDR3 runs to 15 residues. CDR3 residues: CASSTKPGQGFEQYF. In nucleotides, the CDR3 is TGTGCCAGTAGTACCAAGCCGGGACAGGGTTTCGAGCAGTACTTC.

V gene TRBV2 combines with J gene TRBJ2-7; 9 nucleotides match TRBD2. Trimming took 10 bases from V and 5 from J; bases not matched to a gene: 12. The germline V gene has CDR1 SNHLY and CDR2 FYNNEI. The CDR3 is made up of 14 amino acids. CDR3 loop: CATKGASGNNEQYF. For the CDR3, the DNA is TGTGCCACCAAGGGGGCTAGCGGGAACAACGAGCAGTACTTC.

As DNA, the CDR3 is TGTGCCAGCAGCTTAGTGGACAGCCTTGGGGAGACCCAGTACTTC. It translates to CASSLVDSLGETQYF. The chain couples TRBV11-2 to TRBJ2-5; D is perhaps TRBD1 (6 bases). Looked up from germline, CDR1 is SGHAT and CDR2 is FQNNGV. CDR3 length: 15 residues. With 1 base removed from V and 5 bases from J, the gap between germline ends came to 14 bases.

This rearrangement joins TRBV5-4 to TRBJ2-7; D not certain. Trimming took 4 bases from V and 5 from J, leaving 13 bases between them. Germline CDR1 SGHNT, CDR2 YYREEE (reference sequence). CDR3 length: 13 amino acids. CDR3 DNA: TGTGCCAGCAGCCTGCTGTCTGGGGACGAGCAGTACTTC. Translating it yields CASSLLSGDEQYF. The entire variable domain, with the rest obtained from reference TRBV5-4 and TRBJ2-7, is as follows: ETGVTQSPTHLIKTRGQQVTLRCSSQSGHNTVSWYQQALGQGPQFIFQYYREEENGRGNFPPRFSGLQFPNYSSELNVNALELDDSALYLCASSLLSGDEQYFGPGTRLTVT.

The chain couples TRBV6-4 to TRBJ2-2; a possible D gene is TRBD1 (5 bases). Germline loops: CDR1 MRHNA, CDR2 SNTAGT. Trimming took 5 bases from V and 2 from J, leaving 12 bases between them. The CDR3 extends over 15 amino acids. The DNA for the CDR3 is TGTGCCAGCAGTATGACAGACTTAAACACCGGGGAGCTGTTTTTT. Translation: CASSMTDLNTGELFF.